These 8 T cell receptor beta chains were sequenced from one sample in a study of T cell repertoires in cytomegalovirus infection. TCRdb redid the calling of the reads with MiXCR, one entry per CDR3 protein. There are 46,000 or so distinct CDR3 sequences in the sample; roughly 20% occur only once, and 18% lies in the top ten. No antigen is known for these receptors. The sample taken for sequencing was PBMCs, sequenced either directly or after in vitro stimulation (not recorded which). These receptor sequences come from a human donor in good health (CMV status not recorded). Some clones in this sample may be carry-over from other donors' samples.

V usage is TRBV28 and J usage is TRBJ1-3; 7 bases map to TRBD1. From germline, CDR1 is MDHEN and CDR2 SYDVKM. The CDR3 covers 14 residues. Losses at the gene ends were 5 bases for V and 4 bases for J; bases not matched to a gene: 5. The CDR3 DNA is TGTGCCAGCAGTCAAGGGGGCTCCGGAAACACCATATATTTT. Protein: CASSQGGSGNTIYF. The full variable domain, its missing parts supplied by reference TRBV28 and TRBJ1-3, is DVKVTQSSRYLVKRTGEKVFLECVQDMDHENMFWYRQDPGLGLRLIYFSYDVKMKEKGDIPEGYSVSREKKERFSLILESASTNQTSMYLCASSQGGSGNTIYFGEGSWLTVV.

The chain couples TRBV20-1 to TRBJ2-3; 8 bases are a match to TRBD2. The CDR3 runs to 13 residues. Losses at the gene ends were 1 base for V and 5 bases for J; bases not matched to a gene: 2. Germline loops: CDR1 DFQATT, CDR2 SNEGSKA (reference sequence). This chain's CDR3 is CSARALAGDTQYF. CDR3 DNA: TGCAGTGCTAGAGCGCTAGCGGGAGATACGCAGTATTTT.

The chain joins TRBV5-5 to TRBJ2-1, with D maybe TRBD2 (5 bases). The CDR3 runs to 15 residues. CDR1 and CDR2 from the germline V gene are SGHKS and YYEKEE (reference sequence). The V and J ends lost 1 base and 5 bases respectively, with 13 bases between them. CDR3 bases: TGTGCCAGCAGCTTGCCCGGGGATCCCAACAATGAGCAGTTCTTC. This sequence encodes CASSLPGDPNNEQFF.

This clonotype was observed at least ten times. The V gene is TRBV11-2, the J gene TRBJ1-1; no definite D call. Trimming stripped 3 bases from V and 5 bases from J, with 10 bases between. The CDR3 totals 13 residues. Germline V lookup: CDR1 SGHAT, CDR2 FQNNGV. CDR3: CASSFIWRTEAFF. The CDR3, as DNA: TGTGCCAGCAGCTTTATTTGGAGGACTGAAGCTTTCTTT.

In this sample, this clonotype turned up a few times. This rearrangement joins TRBV18 to TRBJ1-2; 7 bases match TRBD1. The CDR3 sequence is 13 residues long. The trim removed 4 bases at V and 5 bases at J, leaving 4 bases unmatched. Germline CDR1 and CDR2: KGHSH and LQKENI. DNA of the CDR3: TGTGCCAGCTCACAGGGACAGAGATATGGCTACACCTTC. Protein: CASSQGQRYGYTF.

This clonotype was seen only a few times. V gene TRBV2 combines with J gene TRBJ2-7; possibly TRBD1 or TRBD2 for D (5 bases each). The CDR3 has 13 residues. Germline CDR1 and CDR2: SNHLY and FYNNEI. The V and J ends lost 11 bases and 6 bases respectively, with 20 bases between them. The CDR3 loop reads CAGQSGPSGEQYF. The DNA of the CDR3 is TGTGCCGGGCAGTCGGGACCCTCCGGCGAGCAGTACTTC.

This chain uses TRBV18 with TRBJ1-3; 8 bases line up with TRBD1. Germline V lookup: CDR1 KGHSH, CDR2 LQKENI. The CDR3 has 16 residues. Germline trimming cut 2 bases from V and 2 bases from J; bases unmatched to any gene: 5. Here the CDR3 reads CASSPNPGGAGNTIYF. CDR3 DNA sequence: TGTGCCAGCTCACCAAATCCAGGGGGCGCTGGAAACACCATATATTTT.

This clonotype was observed a handful of times. The V and J genes are TRBV19 and TRBJ1-2; the match to TRBD1 covers 8 bases. The CDR3 length is 14 residues. Germline CDR1 reads LNHDA; CDR2 reads SQIVND (reference sequence). The V gene end was trimmed by 3 bases and the J gene end by 8 bases; junction bases not matched to a gene: 8. CDR3 coding DNA: TGTGCCAGTAGTATTGCCGGACAGGGATACGGCTACACCTTC. This sequence encodes CASSIAGQGYGYTF.